These 26 T cell receptor beta chains were all obtained from the same sample, sequenced in a study of cytomegalovirus exposure and HLA in healthy donors. The PCR used 60 Vbeta and 13 Jbeta primers. Assay used: immunoSEQ multiplex PCR; TCRdb lists only in-frame clones, some missing. The sample records some 120,000 clones, 80% being singletons. Material for sequencing was PBMCs. The source of these receptors is a man younger than 40 in good health and CMV-seronegative.

This chain links TRBV4-1 with TRBJ2-3; 7 bases line up with TRBD2. The CDR3 is made up of 16 amino acids. Germline V CDR1 and CDR2: MGHRA, YSYEKL. The V and J ends lost 0 bases and 1 base, in that order; junction bases with no gene match: 4. CDR3 sequence reads: CASSQESGLGTDTQYF. CDR3 sequence (DNA): TGCGCCAGCAGCCAAGAATCCGGACTAGGCACAGATACGCAGTATTTT.

The chain uses TRBV5-1 and TRBJ2-7; TRBD1 might be the D (7 bases). V was cut by 4 bases and J by 5 bases, with 16 bases left in between. Germline CDR1 is SGHRS and CDR2 is YFSETQ. CDR3 length equals 14 residues. The CDR3 here is CASSPGGPSDEQYF. CDR3 DNA: TGCGCCAGCAGCCCAGGGGGGCCTAGCGACGAGCAGTACTTC.

The chain carries TRBV5-1 and TRBJ2-3, with 7 bases matching TRBD2. In germline, CDR1 is SGHRS, CDR2 YFSETQ. The CDR3 extends over 16 amino acids. Trimming took 2 bases from V and 2 from J; bases not matched to a gene: 8. CDR3 sequence: CASSLSGTTNTDTQYF. CDR3 coding DNA: TGCGCCAGCAGCTTATCAGGGACTACCAACACAGATACGCAGTATTTT.

This clone was observed once. The chain carries TRBV28 and TRBJ2-7, with TRBD1 matching over 9 bases. V gave up 7 bases and J gave up 4 bases; unmatched junction bases: 11. The germline gives CDR1 MDHEN, CDR2 SYDVKM. The CDR3 has 15 amino acids. The CDR3 spells CASTLPGTGFYEQYF. CDR3 DNA sequence: TGTGCCAGCACCCTCCCCGGGACAGGGTTTTACGAGCAGTACTTC.

The V gene is TRBV5-4, the J gene TRBJ2-7, with a possible D match to TRBD1 (6 bases). The CDR3 totals 15 residues. Germline CDR1 is SGHNT and CDR2 is YYREEE (reference sequence). Trimming stripped 1 base from V and 0 bases from J, with 11 bases between. This chain's CDR3 is CASSLPGTPSYEQYF. The DNA for the CDR3 is TGTGCCAGCAGCTTGCCCGGGACACCCTCCTACGAGCAGTACTTC.

Written as DNA, the CDR3 is TGTGCCAGCAGGGACACAGTCTACGAGCAGTACTTC. Its translation: CASRDTVYEQYF. The V call is TRBV2, the J call TRBJ2-7, with D possibly TRBD1 on 5 matching bases. V gave up 6 bases and J gave up 3 bases, with 9 bases separating them. The CDR3 has 12 residues. Per germline, CDR1 SNHLY and CDR2 FYNNEI.

The CDR3 DNA follows: TGCGCCAGCAGTGGGCTAGCGGGAGGGAATGAGCAGTTCTTC. Its translation is CASSGLAGGNEQFF. The chain links TRBV10-2 to TRBJ2-1, with 12 bases identical to TRBD2. V was pared by 4 bases and J by 7 bases, with 2 bases of the junction left unmatched. Germline CDR1 and CDR2: WSHSY and SAAADI. The CDR3 is 14 residues long.

In this sample, this clone turned up once. The V and J genes are TRBV10-2 and TRBJ2-7; 7 nucleotides agree with TRBD2. The CDR3 runs 15 residues. J gave up 4 bases and V 2 bases, and 8 bases lay outside the gene matches. Germline lookup yields CDR1 WSHSY and CDR2 SAAADI. The CDR3 loop is CASSEGRGDGYEQYF. The CDR3 DNA follows: TGCGCCAGCAGTGAGGGCCGGGGGGATGGGTACGAGCAGTACTTC.

This clone was detected only a few times. The V call is TRBV10-1, the J call TRBJ1-1; D may be TRBD1 (5 bases). The V end was cut by 3 bases, the J end by 4 bases, with 9 bases between. Germline assignment: CDR1 WNHNN and CDR2 SYGVQD (reference sequence). This CDR3 region has 13 residues. CDR3 sequence: CASSDRRGTEAFF. The CDR3 nucleotides are TGCGCCAGCAGTGATAGAAGGGGCACTGAAGCTTTCTTT.

The sample holds a few counts of this clone. The chain has TRBV10-3 and TRBJ2-7, with D unresolved. Per germline, CDR1 ENHRY and CDR2 SYGVKD. With 0 bases removed from V and 7 bases from J, the gap between germline ends came to 7 bases. This CDR3 has 12 amino acids. The DNA of the CDR3 is TGTGCCATCAGTGAGTCGGAGAGGGAGCAGTACTTC. It codes for CAISESEREQYF.

V gene TRBV6-6 combines with J gene TRBJ1-1; 7 nucleotides agree with TRBD1. Trimming cost V 2 bases and J 1 base; bases outside gene matches: 4. The length of the CDR3 is 15 residues. Germline V gene lookup returns CDR1 MNHNY and CDR2 SVGAGI (reference sequence). CDR3 protein: CASSYRQGRNTEAFF. The DNA of the CDR3 is TGTGCCAGCAGTTACAGACAGGGAAGGAACACTGAAGCTTTCTTT.

The chain joins TRBV5-4 to TRBJ2-7, with D perhaps matching TRBD1 (6 bases). V lost 3 bases, J lost 2 bases, and 18 bases lay in between. Per germline, CDR1 SGHNT and CDR2 YYREEE (reference sequence). This CDR3 is built from 16 residues. The CDR3 region has the DNA TGTGCCAGCAGCTACTCATCAGGGGTCTTAACCTACGAGCAGTACTTC. It codes for CASSYSSGVLTYEQYF.

The rearrangement joins TRBV10-2 to TRBJ2-7; D is unclear. The V and J ends lost 3 bases and 4 bases respectively, with 4 bases between them. The germline gives CDR1 WSHSY, CDR2 SAAADI. The CDR3 is 11 amino acids. In DNA form, the CDR3 reads TGCGCCAGCAGTGATTTATACGAGCAGTACTTC. Its protein is CASSDLYEQYF.

The chain couples TRBV7-9 to TRBJ2-5; 8 bases map to TRBD2. The germline gives CDR1 SEHNR, CDR2 FQNEAQ (reference sequence). The CDR3 has 14 amino acids. Trimming took 7 bases from V and 1 from J; bases not matched to a gene: 5. The CDR3 bases are TGTGCCAGCATCCATAGCGGGATCCAAGAGACCCAGTACTTC. This codes for CASIHSGIQETQYF.

J is TRBJ2-4 and V is TRBV6-4; 8 positions match TRBD1. CDR3 length: 19 amino acids. V gave up 7 bases and J gave up 0 bases; unmatched junction bases: 17. CDR1 is MRHNA, CDR2 SNTAGT, per germline. The DNA of the CDR3 is TGTGCCAGCATCGAACCCCAGGGGGCGCAAAGACTAGCCAAAAACATTCAGTACTTC. Translated: CASIEPQGAQRLAKNIQYF.

The J gene is TRBJ1-5, the V gene TRBV4-2; TRBD1 is a possible D gene (6 bases). The CDR3 totals 14 residues. V was clipped by 1 base and J by 7 bases, with 11 bases between them. The germline V gene encodes CDR1 LGHNA and CDR2 YNFKEQ. The CDR3 sequence is CASSQGQGRQPQHF. CDR3 sequence (DNA): TGTGCCAGCAGCCAAGGGCAGGGGCGGCAGCCCCAGCATTTT.

This clone was observed a few times. The rearrangement links TRBV29-1 to TRBJ1-2; D unclear. The CDR3 is made up of 11 amino acids. The V end was cut by 4 bases, the J end by 3 bases, with 6 bases between. Germline CDR1 is SQVTM and CDR2 is ANQGSEA. The CDR3 spells CSVGQDYGYTF. CDR3 DNA sequence: TGCAGCGTTGGTCAGGACTATGGCTACACCTTC. The variable domain in full, with the rest retrieved from reference TRBV29-1 and TRBJ1-2, is SAVISQKPSRDICQRGTSLTIQCQVDSQVTMMFWYRQQPGQSLTLIATANQGSEATYESGFVIDKFPISRPNLTFSTLTVSNMSPEDSSIYLCSVGQDYGYTFGSGTRLTVV.

The DNA for the CDR3 is TGTGCCAGCAGCTTCGATCCGGGACAGGGTTTTGGGCAGCCCCAGCATTTT. As protein: CASSFDPGQGFGQPQHF. The chain is built from TRBV7-2 and TRBJ1-5; TRBD1 aligns across 9 bases. V was pared by 3 bases and J by 7 bases, with 13 bases of the junction left unmatched. Germline CDR1 is SGHTA and CDR2 is FQGNSA. This CDR3 is built from 17 residues.

This chain uses TRBV27 with TRBJ1-5; D perhaps matches TRBD1 (6 bases). Germline V gene sequence: CDR1 MNHEY, CDR2 SMNVEV (reference sequence). The CDR3 spans 15 residues. V was shortened by 1 base and J by 3 bases, with 10 bases between the two germline ends. CDR3 nucleotides: TGTGCCAGCAGTTTATACAGGGCTGTCAATCAGCCCCAGCATTTT. Residues: CASSLYRAVNQPQHF.

The chain is built from TRBV6-4 and TRBJ2-1, with D possibly TRBD2 on 6 matching bases. Trimming pared 0 bases from V and 10 bases from J, leaving 13 bases between. The CDR3 covers 14 residues. From germline, CDR1 is MRHNA and CDR2 SNTAGT. As DNA, the CDR3 is TGTGCCAGCAGTGACTCGATTTTAGCGGAAGAGCAGTTCTTC. The encoded protein is CASSDSILAEEQFF.

CDR3: CASSPGSSGASYEQYF. The CDR3 DNA is TGTGCCAGCAGCCCAGGCAGTAGCGGGGCCTCCTACGAGCAGTACTTC. The chain links TRBV7-6 to TRBJ2-7; 8 positions agree with TRBD2. There are 16 residues in the CDR3. J was trimmed by 0 bases and V by 5 bases; bases with no gene match: 9. Germline V gene lookup returns CDR1 SGHVS and CDR2 FNYEAQ.

A note on this clone: The junction shows a germline mismatch at one end, possibly a read error. The chain joins TRBV2 to TRBJ1-5, with a tentative D call TRBD1 (5 bases). CDR1 and CDR2 (germline): SNHLY, FYNNEI. The CDR3 is 14 residues long. This chain's CDR3 is CASGGDDSNQPQNF. The CDR3 nucleotides read TGTGCCAGCGGAGGGGATGACAGCAATCAGCCCCAGAATTTT.

The rearrangement joins TRBV11-2 to TRBJ2-1, with TRBD2 matching 7 bases. CDR3 length equals 15 residues. The germline V gene has CDR1 SGHAT and CDR2 FQNNGV. The junction had 16 bases not matched to a gene; V was cut back by 10 bases and J by 7 bases. This CDR3 is CATAFGGSVRNEQFF. DNA for the CDR3: TGTGCCACCGCCTTCGGCGGGAGTGTGAGGAATGAGCAGTTCTTC.

This chain joins TRBV6-5 and TRBJ2-2; no clear D gene. The germline CDR1 and CDR2 sequences are MNHEY and SVGAGI. The CDR3 consists of 15 residues. Trimming removed 0 bases from V and 0 bases from J, with 5 bases in between. As DNA, the CDR3 is TGTGCCAGCAGTTACTCAAGCGCGAACACCGGGGAGCTGTTTTTT. Translation: CASSYSSANTGELFF.

The V gene is TRBV9, the J gene TRBJ2-1; 9 bases align to TRBD2. The CDR3 extends over 16 amino acids. CDR1 is SGDLS, CDR2 YYNGEE, per germline. V shed 3 bases and J 2 bases; nucleotides not matched to a gene: 6. The CDR3 DNA sequence: TGTGCCAGCAGCGACACTGTAGCGGGAGCCTACAATGAGCAGTTCTTC. It translates to CASSDTVAGAYNEQFF.

The CDR3 DNA reads as TGTGCCAGCAGCCAGACCCACGGAGGGGCTGGAAACACCATATATTTT. As protein: CASSQTHGGAGNTIYF. The rearrangement links TRBV4-2 to TRBJ1-3, with a possible D match to TRBD1 (5 bases). This CDR3 comprises 16 residues. Germline CDR1 LGHNA, CDR2 YNFKEQ. Between the trimmed V and J ends, which lost 3 bases and 2 bases, there was a span of 14 bases.